The 12 T cell receptor beta chains below come from one sample, sequenced in a study of shared clonotypes between healthy human individuals. Positive CCR7 selection of CD45RO-negative cells yielded the naive CD8 cells, and terminally differentiated effector memory CD45RA+ cells were excluded. TCRdb keeps only in-frame clones here, not all; method: immunoSEQ multiplex PCR. The repertoire holds some 1,900,000 clones, approximately 94% seen once, with approximately 1% in the top ten. Input material: naive CD8+ T cells sorted from blood. Every receptor here comes from a man younger than 35 in good health.

The chain is built from TRBV5-1 and TRBJ1-1, with D perhaps TRBD1 (5 bases). The ends were cut back, 7 bases at V and 3 bases at J, with 13 bases in the middle. CDR1 SGHRS and CDR2 YFSETQ come from the germline V gene. This CDR3 is built from 13 residues. CDR3 region: CASPHRRHTEAFF. In DNA, the CDR3 is TGCGCCAGCCCTCACAGGCGGCACACTGAAGCTTTCTTT.

The chain uses TRBV5-4 and TRBJ1-1; D remains unclear. Germline-derived CDR1 and CDR2 are SGHNT and YYREEE (reference sequence). V gave up 3 bases and J gave up 0 bases, with 9 bases separating them. CDR3 length: 14 amino acids. The CDR3 region is CASSSTDLNTEAFF. As DNA, the CDR3 is TGTGCCAGCAGCTCCACCGATTTGAACACTGAAGCTTTCTTT.

This clone appeared once. The CDR3 sequence: CASSFLGLAGIYNEQFF. In DNA, the CDR3 is TGTGCCAGCAGTTTCCTGGGACTAGCGGGGATCTACAATGAGCAGTTCTTC. This chain joins TRBV27 and TRBJ2-1; 13 bases fit TRBD2. Trimming took 3 bases from V and 3 from J; bases not matched to a gene: 5. CDR1 and CDR2 (germline): MNHEY, SMNVEV (reference sequence). This CDR3 comprises 17 residues.

The chain combines TRBV20-1 with TRBJ2-1; D remains unclear. The V and J ends lost 1 base and 9 bases respectively, with 7 bases between them. This CDR3 has 11 amino acids. Germline-derived CDR1 and CDR2 are DFQATT and SNEGSKA (reference sequence). CDR3 nucleotides: TGCAGTGCTAGAGCAACAGCTGAGCAGTTCTTC. Translated: CSARATAEQFF.

This rearrangement joins TRBV14 to TRBJ2-7; 7 bases align to TRBD2. The trim removed 0 bases at V and 4 bases at J, leaving 9 bases unmatched. The CDR3 is 16 amino acids. Germline assignment: CDR1 SGHDN and CDR2 FVKESK. CDR3 loop: CASSQEGTTRRYEQYF. The CDR3 coding sequence is TGTGCCAGCAGCCAAGAAGGGACTACCCGGAGGTACGAGCAGTACTTC.

The V and J genes are TRBV7-9 and TRBJ2-2; the D gene is possibly TRBD2 (6 bases). The CDR3 totals 18 residues. V shed 3 bases and J shed 3 bases, with 20 bases lying between them. The germline gives CDR1 SEHNR, CDR2 FQNEAQ (reference sequence). The CDR3 DNA is TGTGCCAGCAGCTTCGGGCCCGGGACTCCGGTGGACACCGGGGAGCTGTTTTTT. This codes for CASSFGPGTPVDTGELFF.

This chain links TRBV4-3 with TRBJ2-7; TRBD2 is a possible D gene (6 bases). Between the trimmed V and J ends, which lost 4 bases and 0 bases, there was a span of 13 bases. The germline V gene encodes CDR1 LGHNA and CDR2 YSLEER. The CDR3 length is 15 residues. CDR3 nucleotides: TGCGCCAGCAGCCCGGGTAGCGGCCCCTCCTACGAGCAGTACTTC. Translation: CASSPGSGPSYEQYF.

A note on this clone: Other DNA sequences in this sample translate to the same CDR3. This chain connects TRBV6-5 to TRBJ2-1; D uncertain. The germline V gene encodes CDR1 MNHEY and CDR2 SVGAGI. The V gene lost 0 bases and the J gene lost 3 bases, with 6 bases spanning the gap. The CDR3 loop spans 14 amino acids. The CDR3 DNA reads as TGTGCCAGCAGTTACTCGGCTGGCTACAATGAGCAGTTCTTC. Its translation: CASSYSAGYNEQFF.

The chain links TRBV6-5 to TRBJ2-3, with no clear D. Trimming removed 0 bases at V and 2 bases at J, with 12 bases between. From germline, CDR1 is MNHEY and CDR2 SVGAGI. This CDR3 has 16 amino acids. CDR3 loop: CASSYSSQFFTDTQYF. As DNA, the CDR3 is TGTGCCAGCAGTTACTCGAGCCAGTTCTTCACAGATACGCAGTATTTT.

This chain connects TRBV2 to TRBJ2-1, with 8 nucleotides matching TRBD2. Trimming cost V 11 bases and J 7 bases; bases outside gene matches: 10. The germline gives CDR1 SNHLY, CDR2 FYNNEI. The CDR3 totals 13 residues. This CDR3 reads CAFAGGRSNEQFF. The CDR3 DNA reads TGTGCCTTCGCTGGCGGGAGGTCAAATGAGCAGTTCTTC.

V gene TRBV4-3 combines with J gene TRBJ2-2; D perhaps matches TRBD2 (6 bases). Trimming pared 4 bases from V and 5 bases from J, leaving 11 bases between. Germline CDR1 reads LGHNA; CDR2 reads YSLEER. This CDR3 is built from 14 residues. CDR3 protein: CASSPLEGTGELFF. The CDR3 nucleotides read TGCGCCAGCAGCCCCTTGGAGGGGACCGGGGAGCTGTTTTTT.

In its sample, this clone was seen a few times. Other DNA sequences in the sample encode the same CDR3. This sequence joins TRBV4-3 and TRBJ2-1; D is uncertain. The CDR3 is made up of 11 amino acids. Germline V gene sequence: CDR1 LGHNA, CDR2 YSLEER. The V end was cut by 1 base, the J end by 8 bases, with 3 bases between. The CDR3 DNA reads TGCGCCAGCAGCCAAGGGGATGAGCAGTTCTTC. This codes for CASSQGDEQFF.